This T cell receptor beta chain was observed in a study of low-dose radiotherapy and immunotherapy resistance in tumors. For the study at large: A total of 13 Gy over 26 weeks was given to Cohort 2 as 1 Gy per fraction every two weeks. For four cycles from cycle 1 day 1, patients took 300 mg oral aspirin daily.

Germline loops: CDR1 SGDLS, CDR2 YYNGEE. The V end lost 2 bases, the J end lost 0 bases, and 20 bases lay between the germline ends. This CDR3 region has 18 residues. As for time point: before trial treatment. First-strand cDNA used TRAV- and TRBV-specific primers, covering alpha and beta chains. A constant-region primer paired with the V-primer adapter amplified TCRs over about 19 PCR cycles. TCRdb re-derived calls from the reads in MiXCR, one entry per CDR3 protein. The table has tens of thousands of distinct CDR3 sequences, roughly 31% seen once. In this sample, this clonotype turned up a few times.

Material: PBMCs, obtained before treatment. The source is a male donor with gallbladder cancer. V gene TRBV9 combines with J gene TRBJ1-1; D unclear. This CDR3 is CASSVAPVGNSLNTEAFF. The CDR3 DNA is TGTGCCAGCAGCGTTGCCCCGGTCGGAAACAGCTTGAACACTGAAGCTTTCTTT.